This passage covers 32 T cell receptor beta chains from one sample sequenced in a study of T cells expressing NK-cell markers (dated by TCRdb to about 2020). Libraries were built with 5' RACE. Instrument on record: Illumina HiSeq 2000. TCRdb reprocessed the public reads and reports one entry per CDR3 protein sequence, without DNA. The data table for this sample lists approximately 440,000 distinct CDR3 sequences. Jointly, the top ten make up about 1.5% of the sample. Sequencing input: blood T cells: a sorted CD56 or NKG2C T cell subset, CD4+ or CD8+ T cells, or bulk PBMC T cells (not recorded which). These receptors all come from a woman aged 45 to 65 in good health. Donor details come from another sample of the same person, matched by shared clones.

The CDR3 sequence: CASSLPTREKLFF. The chain carries TRBV4-2 and TRBJ1-4. Germline values: CDR1 LGHNA, CDR2 YNFKEQ. The CDR3 is 13 amino acids.

The CDR3 loop is CSVEVLRGHAYEQYF. V is TRBV29-1 and J is TRBJ2-7. CDR1 and CDR2 from the germline V gene are SQVTM and ANQGSEA. The CDR3 totals 15 residues.

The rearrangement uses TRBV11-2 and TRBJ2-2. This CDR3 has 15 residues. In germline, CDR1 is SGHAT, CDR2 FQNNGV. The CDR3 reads CASSPKGSGTGELFF.

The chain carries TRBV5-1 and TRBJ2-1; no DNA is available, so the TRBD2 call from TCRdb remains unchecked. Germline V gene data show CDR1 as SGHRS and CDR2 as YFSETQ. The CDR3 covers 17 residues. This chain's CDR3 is CASSPRGPRFVYNEQFF.

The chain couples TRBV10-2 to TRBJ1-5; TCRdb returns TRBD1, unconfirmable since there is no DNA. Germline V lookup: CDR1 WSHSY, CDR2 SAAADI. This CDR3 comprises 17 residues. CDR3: CASSESNRGTSNQPQHF.

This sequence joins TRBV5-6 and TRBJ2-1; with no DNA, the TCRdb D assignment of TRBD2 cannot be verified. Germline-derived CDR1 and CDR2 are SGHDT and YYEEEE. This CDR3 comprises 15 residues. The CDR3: CASSLIAGGVNEQFF.

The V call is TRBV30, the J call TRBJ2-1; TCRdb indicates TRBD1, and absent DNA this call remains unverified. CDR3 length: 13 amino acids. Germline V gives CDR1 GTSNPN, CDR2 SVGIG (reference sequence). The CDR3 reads CAGTQGRWGEQFF.

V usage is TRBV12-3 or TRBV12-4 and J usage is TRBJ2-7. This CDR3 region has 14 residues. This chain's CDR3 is CASTQDRNSYEQYF.

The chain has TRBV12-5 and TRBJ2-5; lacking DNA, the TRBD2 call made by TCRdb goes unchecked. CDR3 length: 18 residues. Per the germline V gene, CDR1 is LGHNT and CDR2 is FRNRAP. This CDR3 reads CASGLVGTSRLHRETQYF.

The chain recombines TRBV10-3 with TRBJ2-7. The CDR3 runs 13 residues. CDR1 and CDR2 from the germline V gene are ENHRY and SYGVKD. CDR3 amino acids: CAISESSPYEQYF.

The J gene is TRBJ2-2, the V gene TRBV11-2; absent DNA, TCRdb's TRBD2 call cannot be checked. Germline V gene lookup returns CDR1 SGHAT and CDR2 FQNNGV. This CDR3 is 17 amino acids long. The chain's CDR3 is CASSLTLAGGNTGELFF.

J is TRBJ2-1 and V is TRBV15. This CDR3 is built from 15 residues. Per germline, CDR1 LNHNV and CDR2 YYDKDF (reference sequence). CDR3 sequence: CATSRDSDGFYEQFF. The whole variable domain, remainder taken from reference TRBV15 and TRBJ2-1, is DAMVIQNPRYQVTQFGKPVTLSCSQTLNHNVMYWYQQKSSQAPKLLFHYYDKDFNNEADTPDNFQSRRPNTSFCFLDIRSPGLGDTAMYLCATSRDSDGFYEQFFGPGTRLTVL.

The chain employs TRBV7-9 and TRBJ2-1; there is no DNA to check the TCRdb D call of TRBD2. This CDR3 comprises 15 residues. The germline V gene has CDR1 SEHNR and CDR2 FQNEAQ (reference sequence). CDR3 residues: CASSQREGTLNEQFF.

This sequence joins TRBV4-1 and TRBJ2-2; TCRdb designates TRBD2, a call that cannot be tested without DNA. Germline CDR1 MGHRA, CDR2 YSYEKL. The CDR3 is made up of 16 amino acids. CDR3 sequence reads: CASSHGLAGVGGELFF.

CDR3: CASSRDSGNTGELFF. The chain joins TRBV6-5 to TRBJ2-2; checking the TCRdb D call of TRBD1 is not possible without DNA. From germline, CDR1 is MNHEY and CDR2 SVGAGI. This CDR3 comprises 15 residues.

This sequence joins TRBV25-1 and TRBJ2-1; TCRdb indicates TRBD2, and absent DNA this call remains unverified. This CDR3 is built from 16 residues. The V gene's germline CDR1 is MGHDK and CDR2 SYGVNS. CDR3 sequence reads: CASSVDSGSSYNEQFF. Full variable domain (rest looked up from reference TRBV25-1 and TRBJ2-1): EADIYQTPRYLVIGTGKKITLECSQTMGHDKMYWYQQDPGMELHLIHYSYGVNSTEKGDLSSESTVSRIRTEHFPLTLESARPSHTSQYLCASSVDSGSSYNEQFFGPGTRLTVL.

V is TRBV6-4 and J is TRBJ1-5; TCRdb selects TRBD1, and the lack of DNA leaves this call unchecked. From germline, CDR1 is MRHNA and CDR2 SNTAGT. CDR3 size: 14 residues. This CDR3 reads CASSDEGGSQPQHF.

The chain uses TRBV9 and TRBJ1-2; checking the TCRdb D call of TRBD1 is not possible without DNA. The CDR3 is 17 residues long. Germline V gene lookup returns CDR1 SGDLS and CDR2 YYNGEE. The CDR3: CASSALLPNGQNYGYTF.

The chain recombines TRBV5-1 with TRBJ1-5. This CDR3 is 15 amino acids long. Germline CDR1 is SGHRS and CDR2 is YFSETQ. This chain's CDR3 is CASSQLPGGEQPQHF.

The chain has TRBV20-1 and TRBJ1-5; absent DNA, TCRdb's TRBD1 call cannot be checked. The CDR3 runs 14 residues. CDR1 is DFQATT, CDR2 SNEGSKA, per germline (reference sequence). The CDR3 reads CSARAGQDNQPQHF.

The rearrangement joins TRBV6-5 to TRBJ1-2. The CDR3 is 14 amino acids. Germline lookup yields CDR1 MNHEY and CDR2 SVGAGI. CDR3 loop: CASSYRADRYGYTF.

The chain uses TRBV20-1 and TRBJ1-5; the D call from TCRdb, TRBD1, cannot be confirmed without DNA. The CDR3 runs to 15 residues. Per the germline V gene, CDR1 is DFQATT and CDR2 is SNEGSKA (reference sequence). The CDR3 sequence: CSASSLQGGNQPQHF.

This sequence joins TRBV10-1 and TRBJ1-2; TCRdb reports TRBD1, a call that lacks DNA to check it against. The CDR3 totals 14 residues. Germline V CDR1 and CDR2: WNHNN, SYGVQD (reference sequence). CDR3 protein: CAPRQGSLNYGYTF.

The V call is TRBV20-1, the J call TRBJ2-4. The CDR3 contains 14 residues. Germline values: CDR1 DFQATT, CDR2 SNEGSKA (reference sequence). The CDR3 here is CSARARLAKNIQYF.

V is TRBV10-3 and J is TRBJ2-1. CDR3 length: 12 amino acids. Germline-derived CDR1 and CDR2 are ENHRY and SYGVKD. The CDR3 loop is CAISAGDNEQFF.

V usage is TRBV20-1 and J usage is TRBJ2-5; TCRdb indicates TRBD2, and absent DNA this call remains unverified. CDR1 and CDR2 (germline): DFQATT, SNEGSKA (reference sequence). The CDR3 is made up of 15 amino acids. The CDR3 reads CSASSAGTITETQYF.

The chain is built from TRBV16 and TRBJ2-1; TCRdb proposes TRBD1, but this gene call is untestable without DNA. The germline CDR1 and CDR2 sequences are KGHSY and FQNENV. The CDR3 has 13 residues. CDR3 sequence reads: CASNPRQQHEQFF.

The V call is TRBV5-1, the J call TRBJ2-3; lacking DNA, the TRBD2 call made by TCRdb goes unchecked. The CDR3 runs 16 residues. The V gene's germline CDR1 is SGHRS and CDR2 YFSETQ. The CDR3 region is CASSFGAPIRTDTQYF.

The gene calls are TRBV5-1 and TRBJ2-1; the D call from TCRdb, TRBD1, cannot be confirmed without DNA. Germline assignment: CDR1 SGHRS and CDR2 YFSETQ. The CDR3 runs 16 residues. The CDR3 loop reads CASSQGAPIPYNEQFF. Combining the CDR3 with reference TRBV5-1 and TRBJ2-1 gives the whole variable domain KAGVTQTPRYLIKTRGQQVTLSCSPISGHRSVSWYQQTPGQGLQFLFEYFSETQRNKGNFPGRFSGRQFSNSRSEMNVSTLELGDSALYLCASSQGAPIPYNEQFFGPGTRLTVL.

CDR3 residues: CASSYSIGNQPQHF. This sequence joins TRBV6-5 and TRBJ1-5. The CDR3 is 14 amino acids. The germline CDR1 and CDR2 sequences are MNHEY and SVGAGI.

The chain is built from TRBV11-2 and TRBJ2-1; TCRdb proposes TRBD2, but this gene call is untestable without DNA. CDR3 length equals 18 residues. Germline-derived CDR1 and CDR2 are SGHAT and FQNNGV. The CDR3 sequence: CASSLRSSGRFSYNEQFF.

The CDR3 reads CASSDTGTPTYEQYF. V is TRBV6-1 and J is TRBJ2-7; the D call of TRBD1 rests on TCRdb alone, since no DNA is present to check it. CDR3 size: 15 residues. Germline values: CDR1 MNHNS, CDR2 SASEGT.